The TCR beta chain under discussion was sequenced for a study of cytomegalovirus exposure and HLA in healthy donors. Findings and limits, study-wide: Trimming of TCR beta V- and J-genes showed a link, identified in a later analysis, to a missense DCLRE1C variant. A later look showed TCR association rates differing by HLA locus, highest for DRB1 and lowest for HLA-C. Under in vitro conditions, a few CMV-associated chains were confirmed as specific for CMV antigens.

A word on this clone: Its antigen is as yet unknown.

PCR involved 60 Vbeta and 13 Jbeta primers. Profiling relied on immunoSEQ multiplex PCR, and the TCRdb table lists in-frame clones only, not all of them. The table records around 80,000 clones, roughly 65% of them present only once. There are 13 residues in the CDR3. Trimming cost V 8 bases and J 0 bases, with 10 bases left between them. In germline, CDR1 is MDHEN, CDR2 SYDVKM. This TCR came from a male donor in good health and CMV-seropositive. The specimen was PBMCs. This chain uses TRBV28 with TRBJ1-1, with a possible D match to TRBD1 (5 bases). CDR3 coding DNA: TGTGCCAGCGGGGGAGGGATGAACACTGAAGCTTTCTTT. Protein product: CASGGGMNTEAFF.